Sequencing of this T cell receptor beta chain was carried out in a study of post-analysis software for immune sequencing data. Study-level points and caveats: Patients carried four or five TRBV segments more frequently than controls did, and TRBV5-6, TRBV5-1 and TRBV20-1 were among them.

A note on this clonotype: No antigen is known for it.

Unique-molecular-identifier-tagged TCR beta cDNA libraries were used. TCRdb recomputed calls from the PCR reads with MiXCR, one row per CDR3 protein. The sample carries roughly 800,000 distinct CDR3 sequences, 30% recorded once. Trimming pared 5 bases from V and 1 base from J, leaving 9 bases between. CDR1 is MDHEN and CDR2 is SYDVKM in the germline V gene. The CDR3 has 14 residues. This sequence was found in a girl between 5 and 17 years old with multiple sclerosis. The sample consisted of blood. The chain employs TRBV28 and TRBJ2-1; D is unresolved. The CDR3 DNA is TGTGCCAGCAGTAGTCGGCCGTCCTACAATGAGCAGTTCTTC. Translating gives CASSSRPSYNEQFF.